The clone carrying this TCR beta chain is medium-sized in the sample. These data originate in a study of T and B cells in COVID-19 patients. TRB rearrangements were amplified by multiplex PCR with BIOMED2 TRB-A/B primers. In TCRdb, the multiplex PCR reads were re-called with MiXCR into one record per CDR3 protein. The sample consists of 7,000 to 8,500 distinct CDR3 sequences, more than 20% of them appearing once. Blood genomic DNA input for TRB amplification was 250-500 ng. This receptor was obtained from a human donor who had recovered from COVID-19. The specimen was blood.

The CDR3 DNA reads as TGTGCCAGCAGTTCGGGGGGGGGTTCGGGAGATACGCAGTATTTT. It translates to CASSSGGGSGDTQYF. The rearrangement uses TRBV27 and TRBJ2-3, with TRBD2 identical over 8 bases. J lost 5 bases, V lost 4 bases, and 8 bases had no gene match. This CDR3 contains 15 residues. Germline V gene data show CDR1 as MNHEY and CDR2 as SMNVEV (reference sequence).